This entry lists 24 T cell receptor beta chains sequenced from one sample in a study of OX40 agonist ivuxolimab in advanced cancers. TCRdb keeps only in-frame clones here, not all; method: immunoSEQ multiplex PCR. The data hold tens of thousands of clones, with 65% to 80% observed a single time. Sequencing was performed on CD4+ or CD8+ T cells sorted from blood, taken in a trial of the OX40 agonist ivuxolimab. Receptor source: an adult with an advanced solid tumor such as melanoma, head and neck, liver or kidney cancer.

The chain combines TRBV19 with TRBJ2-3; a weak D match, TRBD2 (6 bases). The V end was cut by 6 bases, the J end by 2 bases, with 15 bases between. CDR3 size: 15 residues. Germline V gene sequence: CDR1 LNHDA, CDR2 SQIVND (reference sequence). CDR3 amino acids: CASSRKSGDTDTQYF. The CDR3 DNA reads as TGTGCCAGTAGCCGTAAATCGGGAGACACAGATACGCAGTATTTT.

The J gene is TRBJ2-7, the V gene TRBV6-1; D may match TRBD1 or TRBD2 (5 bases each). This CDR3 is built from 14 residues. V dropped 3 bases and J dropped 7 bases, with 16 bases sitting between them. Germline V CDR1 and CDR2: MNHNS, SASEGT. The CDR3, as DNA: TGTGCCAGCAGTGACTCCGGGGCGCGTCGGGAGCAGTACGTC. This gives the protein CASSDSGARREQYV.

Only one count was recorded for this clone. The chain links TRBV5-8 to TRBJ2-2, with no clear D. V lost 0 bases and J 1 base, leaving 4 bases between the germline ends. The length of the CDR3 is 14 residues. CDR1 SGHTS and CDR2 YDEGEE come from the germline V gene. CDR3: CASSLGQNTGELFF. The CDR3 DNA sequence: TGTGCCAGCAGCTTGGGGCAGAACACCGGGGAGCTGTTTTTT.

The CDR3: CATSRDSFRVRGDTIYF. The CDR3 bases are TGTGCCACCAGCAGAGATTCGTTTCGGGTGAGGGGAGACACCATATATTTT. The V gene is TRBV15, the J gene TRBJ1-3, with a tentative D call TRBD1 (5 bases). Per the germline V gene, CDR1 is LNHNV and CDR2 is YYDKDF (reference sequence). The V gene lost 0 bases and the J gene lost 8 bases, with 20 bases spanning the gap. This CDR3 is 17 amino acids long.

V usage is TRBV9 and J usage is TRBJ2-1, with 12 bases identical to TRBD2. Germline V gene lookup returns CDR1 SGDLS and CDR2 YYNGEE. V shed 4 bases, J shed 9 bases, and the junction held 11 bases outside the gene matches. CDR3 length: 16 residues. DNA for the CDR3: TGTGCCAGCAGCCCCGGACTAGCGGGGTCCCAGGTTGAGCAGTTCTTC. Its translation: CASSPGLAGSQVEQFF.

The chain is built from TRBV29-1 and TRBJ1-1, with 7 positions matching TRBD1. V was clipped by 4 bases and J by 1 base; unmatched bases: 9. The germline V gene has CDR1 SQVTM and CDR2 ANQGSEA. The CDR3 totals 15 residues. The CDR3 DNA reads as TGCAGCGTTGTGGGGACAGCTCGTTCGAACACTGAAGCTTTCTTT. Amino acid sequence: CSVVGTARSNTEAFF.

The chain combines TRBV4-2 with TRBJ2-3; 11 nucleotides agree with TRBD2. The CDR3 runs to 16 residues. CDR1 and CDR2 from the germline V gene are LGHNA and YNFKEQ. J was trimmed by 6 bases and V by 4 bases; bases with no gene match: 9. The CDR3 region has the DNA TGTGCCAGCAGCCGAATTAGCGGGGGGGCTACGGATACGCAGTATTTT. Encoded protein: CASSRISGGATDTQYF.

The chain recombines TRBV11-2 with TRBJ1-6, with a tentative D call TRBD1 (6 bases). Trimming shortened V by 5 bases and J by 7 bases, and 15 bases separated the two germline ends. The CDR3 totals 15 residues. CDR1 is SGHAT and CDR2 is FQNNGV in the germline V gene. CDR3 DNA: TGTGCCAGCAGCACAACAGGGAAAGAAAATTCACCCCTCCACTTT. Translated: CASSTTGKENSPLHF.

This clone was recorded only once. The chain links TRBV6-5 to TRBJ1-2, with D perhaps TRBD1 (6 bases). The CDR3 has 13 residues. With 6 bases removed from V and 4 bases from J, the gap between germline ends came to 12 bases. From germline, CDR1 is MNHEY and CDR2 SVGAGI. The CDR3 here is CASRGAGAYGYTF. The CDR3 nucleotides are TGTGCCAGCAGGGGGGCCGGGGCCTATGGCTACACCTTC.

The CDR3 coding sequence is TGTGCCTGGGCTACAGGGACTTACAATGAGCAGTTCTTC. Encoded protein: CAWATGTYNEQFF. The chain uses TRBV30 and TRBJ2-1; perhaps D is TRBD1 or TRBD2 (6 bases each). Germline values: CDR1 GTSNPN, CDR2 SVGIG (reference sequence). The V end lost 5 bases, the J end lost 4 bases, and 12 bases lay between the germline ends. The CDR3 sequence is 13 residues long. Based on the CDR3 plus reference TRBV30 and TRBJ2-1, the full variable domain is SQTIHQWPATLVQPVGSPLSLECTVEGTSNPNLYWYRQAAGRGLQLLFYSVGIGQISSEVPQNLSASRPQDRQFILSSKKLLLSDSGFYLCAWATGTYNEQFFGPGTRLTVL.

The CDR3 protein is CASSQTGTGGYTF. CDR3 bases: TGCGCCAGCAGCCAAACAGGGACGGGAGGCTACACCTTC. The chain is built from TRBV4-1 and TRBJ1-2; tentative D call: TRBD1 (6 bases). Germline V gene lookup returns CDR1 MGHRA and CDR2 YSYEKL. The CDR3 is made up of 13 amino acids. Between the trimmed V and J ends, which lost 2 bases and 8 bases, there was a span of 12 bases.

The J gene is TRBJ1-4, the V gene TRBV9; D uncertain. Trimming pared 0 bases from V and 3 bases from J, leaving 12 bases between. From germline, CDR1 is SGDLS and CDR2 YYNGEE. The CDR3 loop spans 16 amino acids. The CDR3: CASSVGPRSSNEKLFF. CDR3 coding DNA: TGTGCCAGCAGCGTAGGTCCCAGATCTTCTAATGAAAAACTGTTTTTT.

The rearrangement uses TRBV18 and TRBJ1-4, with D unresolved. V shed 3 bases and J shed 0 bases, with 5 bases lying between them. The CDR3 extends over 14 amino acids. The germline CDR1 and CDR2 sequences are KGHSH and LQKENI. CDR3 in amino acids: CASSPRATNEKLFF. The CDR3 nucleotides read TGTGCCAGCTCACCGAGGGCAACTAATGAAAAACTGTTTTTT.

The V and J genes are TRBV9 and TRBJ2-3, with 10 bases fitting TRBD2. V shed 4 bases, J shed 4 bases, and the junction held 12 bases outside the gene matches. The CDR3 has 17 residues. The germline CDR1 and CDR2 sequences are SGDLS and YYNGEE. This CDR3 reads CASSSSGTSVSPDTQYF. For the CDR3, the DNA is TGTGCCAGCAGCAGTTCCGGGACTAGCGTCAGTCCAGATACGCAGTATTTT.

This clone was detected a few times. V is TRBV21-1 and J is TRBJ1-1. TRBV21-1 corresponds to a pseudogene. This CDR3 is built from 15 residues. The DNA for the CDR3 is TGTGCCAGCAGTAACTCCCCCAGAGGGACCACTGAAGCTTTCTTT. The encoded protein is CASSNSPRGTTEAFF.

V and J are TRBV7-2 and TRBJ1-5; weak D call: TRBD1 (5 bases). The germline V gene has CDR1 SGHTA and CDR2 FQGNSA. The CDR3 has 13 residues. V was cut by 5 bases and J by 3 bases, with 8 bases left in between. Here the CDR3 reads CASSQGLNQPQHF. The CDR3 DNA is TGTGCCAGCAGCCAGGGACTCAATCAGCCCCAGCATTTT. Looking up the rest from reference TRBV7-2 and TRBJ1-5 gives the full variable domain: GAGVSQSPSNKVTEKGKDVELRCDPISGHTALYWYRQSLGQGLEFLIYFQGNSAPDKSGLPSDRFSAERTGGSVSTLTIQRTQQEDSAVYLCASSQGLNQPQHFGDGTRLSIL.

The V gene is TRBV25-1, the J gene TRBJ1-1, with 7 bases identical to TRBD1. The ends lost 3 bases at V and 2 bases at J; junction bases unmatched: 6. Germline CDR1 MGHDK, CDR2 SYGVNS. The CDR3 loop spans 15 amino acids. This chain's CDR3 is CASSDPGQANTEAFF. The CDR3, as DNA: TGTGCCAGCAGTGACCCTGGACAGGCTAACACTGAAGCTTTCTTT.

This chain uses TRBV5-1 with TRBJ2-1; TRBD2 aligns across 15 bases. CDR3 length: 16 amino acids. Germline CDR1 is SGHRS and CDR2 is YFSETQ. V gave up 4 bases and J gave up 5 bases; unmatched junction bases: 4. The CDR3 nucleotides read TGCGCCAGCAGCAGGACTAGCGGGGGGGCTAACAATGAGCAGTTCTTC. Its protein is CASSRTSGGANNEQFF.

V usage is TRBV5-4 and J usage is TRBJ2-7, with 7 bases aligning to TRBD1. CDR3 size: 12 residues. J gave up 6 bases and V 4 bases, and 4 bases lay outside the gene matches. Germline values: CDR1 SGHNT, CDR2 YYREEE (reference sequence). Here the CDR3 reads CASSVGTAEQYF. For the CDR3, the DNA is TGTGCCAGCAGCGTTGGGACAGCCGAGCAGTACTTC.

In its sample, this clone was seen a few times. The DNA for the CDR3 is TGTGCCAGCAGCGCACAGGGGGACGCAAACACCATATATTTT. It yields the protein CASSAQGDANTIYF. This sequence joins TRBV7-2 and TRBJ1-3; 8 bases agree with TRBD1. Germline CDR1 is SGHTA and CDR2 is FQGNSA. The ends lost 5 bases at V and 6 bases at J; junction bases unmatched: 6. The CDR3 has 14 residues.

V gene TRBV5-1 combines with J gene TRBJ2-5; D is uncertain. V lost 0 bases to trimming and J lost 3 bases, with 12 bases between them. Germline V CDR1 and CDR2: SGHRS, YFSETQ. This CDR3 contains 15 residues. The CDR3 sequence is CASSLGGIVEETQYF. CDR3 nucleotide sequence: TGCGCCAGCAGCTTGGGAGGTATCGTTGAAGAGACCCAGTACTTC.

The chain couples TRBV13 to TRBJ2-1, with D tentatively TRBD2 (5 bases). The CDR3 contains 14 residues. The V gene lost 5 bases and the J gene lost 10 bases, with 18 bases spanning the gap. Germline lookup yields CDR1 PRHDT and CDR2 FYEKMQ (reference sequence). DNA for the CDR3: TGTGCCAGCAGCCCCCGGGATTCCCTACAAGAGCAGTTCTTC. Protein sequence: CASSPRDSLQEQFF.

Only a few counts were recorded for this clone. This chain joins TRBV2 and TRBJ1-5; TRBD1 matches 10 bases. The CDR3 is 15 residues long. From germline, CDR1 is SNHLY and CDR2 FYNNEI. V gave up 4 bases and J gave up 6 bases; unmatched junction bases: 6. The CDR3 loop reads CASSAGGQGGQPQHF. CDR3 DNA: TGTGCCAGCAGTGCTGGAGGACAGGGGGGTCAGCCCCAGCATTTT.

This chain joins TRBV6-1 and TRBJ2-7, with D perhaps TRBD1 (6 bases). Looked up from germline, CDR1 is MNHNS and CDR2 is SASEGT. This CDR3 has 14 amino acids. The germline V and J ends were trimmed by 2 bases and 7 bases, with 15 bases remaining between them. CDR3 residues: CASSERNRAEEQYF. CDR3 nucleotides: TGTGCCAGCAGTGAAAGGAACAGGGCGGAGGAGCAGTACTTC.